This TCR beta chain was sequenced for a study of beta chain features in type 1 diabetes. CDR1 is LGHNA, CDR2 YNFKEQ, per germline. Trimming shortened V by 0 bases and J by 3 bases, and 11 bases separated the two germline ends. This CDR3 has 15 amino acids. Notes on the study in general: Shorter TCRB CDR3s, moderately but significantly so, were found in Type 1 diabetes patients in all four CD4+ subsets.

Isolated RNA was reverse transcribed in full, so expressed TCRB transcripts were sequenced. The method was immunoSEQ multiplex PCR; TCRdb's version includes in-frame clones alone and lacks a portion of them. Of about 160,000 clones listed, roughly 9% are singletons. About this clone: Its antigen remains unknown.

The sample consisted of central memory CD4+ T cells from blood. The chain recombines TRBV4-2 with TRBJ1-2; D is ambiguous. The origin of this receptor is a woman aged 30 to 39 with type 1 diabetes. The DNA for the CDR3 is TGTGCCAGCAGCCAAGAAATCTCTAGGTACTATGGCTACACCTTC. This sequence encodes CASSQEISRYYGYTF.